This record looks at one T cell receptor beta chain sequence and its context. The antigen remains unidentified. This sample is part of a study of shared clonotypes between healthy human individuals. As defined, naive CD8 cells were CD45RO-negative and positively selected for CCR7, with terminally differentiated effector memory CD45RA+ cells excluded. The authors distributed each subset's genomic DNA evenly over several immunoSEQ plates. TCRdb keeps only in-frame clones here, not all; method: immunoSEQ multiplex PCR. Of about 2 million clones in the sample, around 96% were seen once. CDR1 MNHNS and CDR2 SASEGT come from the germline V gene. V trimming: 4 bases; J trimming: 5 bases; junction bases outside the gene matches: 6. CDR3 length: 16 amino acids. General study results and limits: Richness estimates generally favored naive over memory subsets. Generation probabilities of non-shared clonotypes were lower (relative to those shared by all four donors). It was observed that roughly 5% of naive CD4 clonotypes were shared across four donors.

This receptor was obtained from a man between 18 and 29 years old in good health. Sequencing was carried out using naive CD8+ T cells sorted from blood. J is TRBJ2-3 and V is TRBV6-1; TRBD2 matches 13 bases. The CDR3 reads CASSVTSGGLGDTQYF. The CDR3 DNA reads TGTGCCAGCAGTGTGACTAGCGGGGGGTTGGGAGATACGCAGTATTTT.